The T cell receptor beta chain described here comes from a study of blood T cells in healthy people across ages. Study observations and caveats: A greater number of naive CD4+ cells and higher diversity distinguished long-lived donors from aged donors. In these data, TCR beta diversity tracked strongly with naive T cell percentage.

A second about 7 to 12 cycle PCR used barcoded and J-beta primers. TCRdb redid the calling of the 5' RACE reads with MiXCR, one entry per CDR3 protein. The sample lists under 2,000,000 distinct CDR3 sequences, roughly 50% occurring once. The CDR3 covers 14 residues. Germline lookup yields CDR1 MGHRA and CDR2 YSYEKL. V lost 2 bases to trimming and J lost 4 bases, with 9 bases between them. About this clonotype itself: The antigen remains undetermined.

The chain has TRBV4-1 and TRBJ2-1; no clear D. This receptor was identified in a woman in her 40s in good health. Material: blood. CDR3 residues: CASSQIYQYNEQFF. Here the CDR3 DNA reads TGCGCCAGCAGCCAAATTTACCAATACAATGAGCAGTTCTTC.